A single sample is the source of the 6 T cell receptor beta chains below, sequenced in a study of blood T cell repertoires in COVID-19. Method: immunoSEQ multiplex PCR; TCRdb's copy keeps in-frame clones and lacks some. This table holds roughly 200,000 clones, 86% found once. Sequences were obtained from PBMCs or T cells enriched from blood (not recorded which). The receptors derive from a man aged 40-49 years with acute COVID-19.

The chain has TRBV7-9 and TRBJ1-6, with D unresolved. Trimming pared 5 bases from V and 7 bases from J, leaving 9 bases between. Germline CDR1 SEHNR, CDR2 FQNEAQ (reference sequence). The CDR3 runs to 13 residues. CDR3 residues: CASSPTGNSPLHF. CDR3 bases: TGTGCCAGCAGCCCGACCGGGAATTCACCCCTCCACTTT.

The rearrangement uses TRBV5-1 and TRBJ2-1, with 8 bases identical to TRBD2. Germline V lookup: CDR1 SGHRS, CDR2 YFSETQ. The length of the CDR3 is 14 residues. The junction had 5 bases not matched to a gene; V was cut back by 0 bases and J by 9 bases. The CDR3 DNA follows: TGCGCCAGCAGCTTGGCCTCGGGAGGGGGTGAGCAGTTCTTC. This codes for CASSLASGGGEQFF.

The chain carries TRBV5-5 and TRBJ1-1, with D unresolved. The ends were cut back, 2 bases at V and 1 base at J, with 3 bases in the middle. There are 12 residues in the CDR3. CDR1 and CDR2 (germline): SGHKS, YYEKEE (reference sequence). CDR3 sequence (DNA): TGTGCCAGCAGCTTCCAGAACACTGAAGCTTTCTTT. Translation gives CASSFQNTEAFF.

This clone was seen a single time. CDR3 sequence (DNA): TGTGCCAGCAGGCACATCAGGGGCCCCGCCACCGGGGAGCTGTTTTTT. This codes for CASRHIRGPATGELFF. The V and J genes are TRBV7-2 and TRBJ2-2; D might be TRBD1 (6 bases). CDR3 length: 16 residues. Trimming left V 6 bases short and J 4 bases short, with 18 bases between. Germline assignment: CDR1 SGHTA and CDR2 FQGNSA.

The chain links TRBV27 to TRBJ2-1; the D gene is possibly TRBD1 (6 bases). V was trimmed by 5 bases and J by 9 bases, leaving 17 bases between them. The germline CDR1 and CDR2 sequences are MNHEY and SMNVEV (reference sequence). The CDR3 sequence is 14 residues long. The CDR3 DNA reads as TGTGCCAGCAGTCTGTCACAGGGTTGGGTTGAGCAGTTCTTC. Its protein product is CASSLSQGWVEQFF.

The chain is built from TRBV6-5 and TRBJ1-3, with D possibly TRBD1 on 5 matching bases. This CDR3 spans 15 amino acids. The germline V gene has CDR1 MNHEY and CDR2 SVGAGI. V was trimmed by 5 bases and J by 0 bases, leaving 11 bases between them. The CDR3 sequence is CASSTVDISGNTIYF. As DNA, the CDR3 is TGTGCCAGCAGTACTGTGGACATCTCTGGAAACACCATATATTTT.